Listed below are T cell receptor beta chains from one sample, sequenced in a study of T cell responses to AZD1222 COVID-19 vaccine. The data were produced by immunoSEQ multiplex PCR, yet TCRdb's version contains in-frame clones alone and is incomplete. The repertoire consists of 95,000 to 150,000 clones, with approximately 90% occurring once and the leading ten covering about 7%. Sequencing was performed on peripheral blood, taken on day 0 of AZD1222 vaccination. The receptors stem from an adult in good health. Both conserved end residues are part of each CDR3. The D gene is left open where the match is weak. The listing skips clone size in some rows; elsewhere it reads once, few, many or a size class.

d_call	v_call	clone_size	j_call	cdr3_nt	cdr3_aa
TRBD1	TRBV11-3	few	TRBJ1-3	TGTGCCAGCAGCCCGGGACAGGGCCCTGGAAACACCATATATTTT	CASSPGQGPGNTIYF
TRBD1	TRBV27	NA	TRBJ1-1	TGTGCCAGCAGTCACACAGGGACAGGGAACACTGAAGCTTTCTTT	CASSHTGTGNTEAFF
NA	TRBV24-1	NA	TRBJ2-1	TGTGCCACCAGTGATCCGAGGACCTACAATGAGCAGTTCTTC	CATSDPRTYNEQFF
NA	TRBV6-5	NA	TRBJ1-2	TGTGCCAGCAGTTACCGTACTCAGTCTTGGGGTGGCTACACCTTC	CASSYRTQSWGGYTF
NA	TRBV9	NA	TRBJ1-1	TGTGCCAGCAGCGTAGTAAAAGGGCATCTGAACACTGAAGCTTTCTTT	CASSVVKGHLNTEAFF
TRBD2	TRBV5-1	NA	TRBJ2-7	TGCGCCAGCAGCCTGACTAGCGGTTTGGACTACGAGCAGTACTTC	CASSLTSGLDYEQYF
NA	TRBV5-1	NA	TRBJ1-6	TGCGCCAGCAGCTTTGAAGGGTCAAGGGGATCACCCCTCCACTTT	CASSFEGSRGSPLHF
NA	TRBV11-2	NA	TRBJ2-7	TGTGCCAGCAGCCCCACCCGGTCAGGGGTCTCCTACGAGCAGTACTTC	CASSPTRSGVSYEQYF
TRBD1	TRBV28	NA	TRBJ1-2	TGTGCCAGCAGGCTGGGACAGATCAACTATGGCTACACCTTC	CASRLGQINYGYTF
TRBD1	TRBV12-3/TRBV12-4	once	TRBJ1-5	TGTGCCAGCAGTCGGGGACAGCTCCAGCATTTT	CASSRGQLQHF
NA	TRBV15	once	TRBJ1-6	TGTGCCACCAGCAGAGATTGGAGGGGTTCACCCCTCCACTTT	CATSRDWRGSPLHF
NA	TRBV4-1	NA	TRBJ1-2	TGCGCCAGCAGCCGAGGAGAGGAAAGGGGAGGTGGCTACACCTTC	CASSRGEERGGGYTF
NA	TRBV6-1	NA	TRBJ1-6	TGTGCCAGCAGTCCCCCGGGAGATTCACCCCTCCACTTT	CASSPPGDSPLHF
NA	TRBV28	once	TRBJ2-2	TGTGCCAGCACCCGTAGCGCACCGAACACCGGGGAGCTGTTTTTT	CASTRSAPNTGELFF
NA	TRBV6-1	NA	TRBJ2-3	TGTGCCAGCAGTGACCCGGTTAAAGACACAGATACGCAGTATTTT	CASSDPVKDTDTQYF
TRBD2	TRBV9	NA	TRBJ2-1	TGTGCCAGTGGGAAAGCGGGATACAATGAGCAGTTCTTC	CASGKAGYNEQFF
TRBD2	TRBV29-1	NA	TRBJ2-7	TGCAGCGTTTTAGCGGGAGAGCCCTACGAGCAGTACTTC	CSVLAGEPYEQYF
TRBD1	TRBV5-1	NA	TRBJ1-1	TGCGCCAGCAGCAGAGGGACAGGGAAGAACACTGAAGCTTTCTTT	CASSRGTGKNTEAFF
NA	TRBV6-5	NA	TRBJ2-7	TGTGCCAGCGACGAGAGGAGGTCCTACGAGCAGTACTTC	CASDERRSYEQYF
TRBD1	TRBV30	NA	TRBJ1-2	TGTGCCTGGAGTCCGAGGACAGGGAGCGGCTACACCTTC	CAWSPRTGSGYTF
NA	TRBV19	NA	TRBJ1-5	TGTGCCAGTAGTATCGGAGGGAGGAACCAGCCCCAGCATTTT	CASSIGGRNQPQHF
NA	TRBV6-6	NA	TRBJ1-5	TGTGCCAGCAGACAAACCGGGACGGGAAGCAATCAGCCCCAGCATTTT	CASRQTGTGSNQPQHF
TRBD2	TRBV23-1	NA	TRBJ2-7	TGCGCCAGCACCGAGCCGAGGTTTGGGACTAGCGGGAAGGTCAGCGAGCAGTACTTC	CASTEPRFGTSGKVSEQYF
TRBD1	TRBV7-9	NA	TRBJ2-4	TGTGCCAGCAGCTTGGGACAGGGTCTAGCCAAAAACATTCAGTACTTC	CASSLGQGLAKNIQYF
TRBD1	TRBV27	NA	TRBJ1-2	TGTGCCAGCACTGCTGGACAGGGAAATGGCTACACCTTC	CASTAGQGNGYTF
NA	TRBV6-2/TRBV6-3	NA	TRBJ1-5	TGTGCCAGCAGTTACGAACGCGGTGGGGGGATCGGCAATCAGCCCCAGCATTTT	CASSYERGGGIGNQPQHF
NA	TRBV19	NA	TRBJ1-1	TGTGCCAGTAGTGGGCTACAAGGGAACACTGAAGCTTTCTTT	CASSGLQGNTEAFF
NA	TRBV5-4	NA	TRBJ1-1	TGTGCCAGCAGCTTGACAGGGTTCACTGAAGCTTTCTTT	CASSLTGFTEAFF
NA	TRBV11-1	NA	TRBJ1-2	TGTGCCAGCAGCTTTAGTGGAGATGGCTACACCTTC	CASSFSGDGYTF
TRBD1	TRBV6-6	few	TRBJ2-7	TGTGCCAGCAGTCACCCCCCACAGGGGCCCGGCTCCTACGAGCAGTACTTC	CASSHPPQGPGSYEQYF
NA	TRBV19	NA	TRBJ1-2	TGTGCCAGTAGTATATCTCCGGACCGGGACTATGGCTACACCTTC	CASSISPDRDYGYTF
NA	TRBV5-1	NA	TRBJ2-7	TGCGCCAGCAGCTTGGGTTCCGGGATAGACGAGCAGTACTTC	CASSLGSGIDEQYF
NA	TRBV3-1/TRBV3-2	NA	TRBJ1-1	TGTGCCAGCAGCCAAGGGGTTGACACTGAAGCTTTCTTT	CASSQGVDTEAFF
NA	TRBV7-9	few	TRBJ1-4	TGTGCCAGCAGCTCAATTGCGGGGTCTAGTGAAAAACTGTTTTTT	CASSSIAGSSEKLFF
NA	TRBV19	NA	TRBJ1-3	TGTGCCAGTAGTGCCGAAGGACGAGGAAACACCATATATTTT	CASSAEGRGNTIYF
TRBD1	TRBV7-8	NA	TRBJ1-2	TGTGCCAGCAGCCCCCGTCGGACAGGGGTTGATGGCTACACCTTC	CASSPRRTGVDGYTF
NA	TRBV6-1	once	TRBJ2-7	TGTGCCAGCAGCCAATTCTCGGGAGTACAGAACGAGCAGTACTTC	CASSQFSGVQNEQYF
NA	TRBV7-6	NA	TRBJ2-5	TGTGCCAGCAGCTCGGACATTGGTGTAGAGACCCAGTACTTC	CASSSDIGVETQYF
TRBD1	TRBV28	NA	TRBJ1-2	TGTGCCAGCAGTACAGGGGTACAGGGCTACACCTTC	CASSTGVQGYTF
NA	TRBV19	NA	TRBJ1-5	TGTGCCAGTAGAAGGGGTAATCAGCCCCAGCATTTT	CASRRGNQPQHF
NA	TRBV5-1	NA	TRBJ2-1	TGCGCCAGCAGCTTGGTCCGGACAAGATCCTACAATGAGCAGTTCTTC	CASSLVRTRSYNEQFF
NA	TRBV6-5	few	TRBJ1-5	TGTGCCAGCACGGTCCGGGTCAACTATCAGCCCCAGCATTTT	CASTVRVNYQPQHF
TRBD1	TRBV29-1	NA	TRBJ2-7	TGCAGCGGGGCCGGGACAGAGAGCTCCTACGAGCAGTACTTC	CSGAGTESSYEQYF
NA	TRBV27	NA	TRBJ1-2	TGTGCCAGCAGTTTTAATCCCGGGGAATTCGGCTACACCTTC	CASSFNPGEFGYTF
NA	TRBV6-1	NA	TRBJ1-5	TGTGCCAGCAGGGAAGATAGCAATCAGCCCCAGCATTTT	CASREDSNQPQHF
TRBD2	TRBV6-5	once	TRBJ2-1	TGTGCCAGCACGGGGACTAGCGGGGTGTACAATGAGCAGTTCTTC	CASTGTSGVYNEQFF
NA	TRBV11-2	NA	TRBJ2-2	TGTGCCAGCAGCCCCGCGTTCTGGGCTAACACCGGGGAGCTGTTTTTT	CASSPAFWANTGELFF
TRBD1	TRBV19	NA	TRBJ2-1	TGTGCCAGTAGTGTTACAGGGGTCAATGAGCAGTTCTTC	CASSVTGVNEQFF
NA	TRBV6-5	NA	TRBJ2-2	TGTGCCAGCAGTTACTCGTGGGGTATGACCGGGGAGCTGTTTTTT	CASSYSWGMTGELFF
NA	TRBV5-1	NA	TRBJ1-3	TGCGCCAGCAGCCCCCGGGACAACTCTGGAAACACCATATATTTT	CASSPRDNSGNTIYF
NA	TRBV29-1	NA	TRBJ2-3	TGCAGCGTTGCGGGGCAGTCCTCTAGCACAGATACGCAGTATTTT	CSVAGQSSSTDTQYF
NA	TRBV28	NA	TRBJ2-7	TGTGCCAGCAGTGAATTACGGGAGCAGTACTTC	CASSELREQYF
NA	TRBV4-1	once	TRBJ1-1	TGCGCCAGCAGCCTAGGAGGGGGCACTGAAGCTTTCTTT	CASSLGGGTEAFF
NA	TRBV5-1	NA	TRBJ2-5	TGCGCCAGCAGCTTGTTAACGGGACAAGAGACCCAGTACTTC	CASSLLTGQETQYF
TRBD1	TRBV19	NA	TRBJ1-6	TGTGCCAGTAGTATAAATCCGGGACAGGGGAATTCACCCCTCCACTTT	CASSINPGQGNSPLHF
TRBD2	TRBV3-1/TRBV3-2	NA	TRBJ2-3	TGTGCCAGAAAACCCCTCCGTCCTAGCGGGAGGTTTTCAGATACGCAGTATTTT	CARKPLRPSGRFSDTQYF
TRBD1	TRBV28	NA	TRBJ2-7	TGTGCCAGTAGGGGGAGACAGGGGAGCTACGAGCAGTACTTC	CASRGRQGSYEQYF
NA	TRBV6-2/TRBV6-3	NA	TRBJ1-5	TGTGCCAGCAGTCCATGGTTGAGCAATCAGCCCCAGCATTTT	CASSPWLSNQPQHF
TRBD1	TRBV19	once	TRBJ1-5	TGTGCCAGTAGTAACACAGGGGGACGACAGCCCCAGCATTTT	CASSNTGGRQPQHF
TRBD1	TRBV9	NA	TRBJ1-1	TGTGCCAGCAGCGCAACCGGGACAGGGGGCACTGAAGCTTTCTTT	CASSATGTGGTEAFF